These T cell receptor beta chains were read from a single sample in a study of CD4 T cells in relation to SARS-CoV-2 and coronaviruses. Some clones are missing from TCRdb's copy, which holds only in-frame ones; the method was immunoSEQ multiplex PCR. The sample records around 24,000 clones, 70% to 80% being singletons. These receptors lack a known antigen. The sample taken for sequencing was CD4+ T cells from PBMCs, cultured in vitro. The receptors were gathered from a human donor in good health. CDR3s include the opening cysteine and the closing phenylalanine or tryptophan. D genes are given only for firm matches. Clone size is shown for a subset of rows, as once, few, many or a class of expanded clone.

>TRBJ1-2|-|-|TRBV7-9
CASSLMGGVGNLYTF
TGTGCCAGCAGTCTCATGGGGGGCGTGGGAAACCTCTACACCTTC
>TRBJ2-7|-|-|TRBV2
CASSEHGNEQYF
TGTGCCAGCAGTGAGCATGGGAATGAGCAGTACTTC
>TRBJ2-3|-|-|TRBV5-4
CASTTTSASTQYF
TGTGCCAGCACCACCACGAGTGCCAGTACGCAGTATTTT
>TRBJ2-7|-|TRBD2|TRBV7-2
CASSIPGLVYEQYF
TGTGCCAGCAGCATTCCGGGACTAGTGTACGAGCAGTACTTC
>TRBJ1-6|-|-|TRBV5-4
CASSPHVGGGTSPLHF
TGTGCCAGCAGCCCACACGTTGGCGGGGGTACTTCACCCCTCCACTTT
>TRBJ2-7|-|-|TRBV3-1/TRBV3-2
CASSQTAQGYEQYF
TGTGCCAGCAGCCAAACCGCCCAAGGGTACGAGCAGTACTTC
>TRBJ2-7|-|-|TRBV9
CASSVGAGEGREQYF
TGTGCCAGCAGCGTAGGCGCAGGGGAGGGTCGCGAGCAGTACTTC
>TRBJ2-1|-|-|TRBV4-1
CASSPLLGGPLPSSYNEQFF
TGCGCCAGCAGCCCGCTGCTTGGAGGGCCCCTTCCCAGCTCCTACAATGAGCAGTTCTTC
>TRBJ2-5|-|TRBD1|TRBV5-1
CASSFRDSQETQYF
TGCGCCAGCAGCTTCCGGGACAGCCAAGAGACCCAGTACTTC
>TRBJ2-3|-|-|TRBV19
CASSIDPLGGFTDTQYF
TGTGCCAGTAGTATAGATCCTCTCGGGGGATTCACAGATACGCAGTATTTT
>TRBJ2-5|-|TRBD1|TRBV2
CASSRGDRGPQETQYF
TGTGCCAGCAGCCGTGGGGACAGGGGCCCCCAAGAGACCCAGTACTTC
>TRBJ2-3|once|-|TRBV9
CASSVSDSPTDTQYF
TGTGCCAGCAGCGTCTCGGACTCTCCCACAGATACGCAGTATTTT
>TRBJ1-3|-|-|TRBV5-5
CASSSDSYSGNTIYF
TGTGCCAGCAGCTCAGACAGCTACTCTGGAAACACCATATATTTT
>TRBJ2-7|few|TRBD1|TRBV3-1/TRBV3-2
CASSQRQGRHEQYF
TGTGCCAGCAGCCAAAGACAGGGTAGGCACGAGCAGTACTTC
>TRBJ1-5|-|-|TRBV19
CASSIGGGARKNQPQHF
TGTGCCAGTAGTATTGGGGGTGGAGCCAGAAAAAATCAGCCCCAGCATTTT
>TRBJ2-2|-|TRBD1|TRBV6-6
CASSPRRQGADTGELFF
TGTGCCAGCAGTCCACGTCGACAGGGGGCGGATACCGGGGAGCTGTTTTTT
>TRBJ2-5|-|TRBD1|TRBV29-1
CSVVGDRALYF
TGCAGCGTTGTTGGGGACAGAGCACTGTACTTC
>TRBJ2-7|-|-|TRBV11-2
CASSFTGFSYEQYF
TGTGCCAGCAGCTTTACAGGGTTCAGCTACGAGCAGTACTTC
>TRBJ2-3|-|-|TRBV11-2
CASSLGQADTQYF
TGTGCCAGCAGCTTAGGCCAGGCAGATACGCAGTATTTT
>TRBJ1-6|-|TRBD1|TRBV10-1
CANADRDNSPLHF
TGCGCCAACGCGGACAGGGATAATTCACCCCTCCACTTT
>TRBJ1-4|few|TRBD1|TRBV5-4
CASSASRGTVSTNEKLFF
TGTGCCAGCAGCGCGAGCCGAGGGACAGTCTCAACTAATGAAAAACTGTTTTTT
>TRBJ1-5|-|-|TRBV30
CAWGDQPQHF
TGTGCCTGGGGAGATCAGCCCCAGCATTTT
>TRBJ2-1|-|-|TRBV6-5
CASIMERSFNEQFF
TGTGCCAGCATTATGGAGCGATCATTCAATGAGCAGTTCTTC
>TRBJ2-1|medium-sized|-|TRBV5-1
CASSLEAANSYNEQFF
TGCGCCAGCAGCTTGGAGGCAGCAAATTCCTACAATGAGCAGTTCTTC
>TRBJ1-3|-|-|TRBV5-1
CASSLSPTDSSGNTIYF
TGCGCCAGCAGCTTAAGTCCGACAGACAGCTCTGGAAACACCATATATTTT
>TRBJ2-7|-|TRBD2|TRBV30
CAWSTSTSGGKQYF
TGTGCCTGGAGTACCTCTACTAGCGGGGGAAAGCAGTACTTC
>TRBJ2-1|-|TRBD1|TRBV5-1
CASSLTGVGEQFF
TGCGCCAGCAGCTTAACAGGGGTAGGTGAGCAGTTCTTC
>TRBJ2-1|once|TRBD2|TRBV7-9
CASNPGRVNEQFF
TGTGCCAGCAACCCAGGGAGGGTAAATGAGCAGTTCTTC
>TRBJ2-5|-|TRBD2|TRBV7-2
CASSLSLAGVSETQYF
TGTGCCAGCAGCTTATCTCTAGCGGGAGTTTCAGAGACCCAGTACTTC
>TRBJ2-1|-|TRBD2|TRBV7-7
CASSLAGGTYNEQFF
TGTGCTAGCAGCTTAGCGGGCGGGACCTACAATGAGCAGTTCTTC
>TRBJ1-2|-|-|TRBV3-1/TRBV3-2
CASSQDSSGDGYTF
TGTGCCAGCAGCCAAGATTCATCCGGGGATGGCTACACCTTC
>TRBJ2-7|few|TRBD1|TRBV4-2
CASSQGQGASSQQYF
TGTGCCAGCAGCCAAGGTCAGGGGGCATCTTCCCAGCAGTACTTC
>TRBJ2-2|-|-|TRBV29-1
CSGLDSSGELFF
TGCAGCGGCCTCGACAGTTCCGGGGAGCTGTTTTTT
>TRBJ2-1|-|-|TRBV3-1/TRBV3-2
CASSQDLLAYNEQFF
TGTGCCAGCAGCCAAGATCTTCTAGCCTACAATGAGCAGTTCTTC
>TRBJ1-2|-|-|TRBV14
CASSRDGVYGYTF
TGTGCCAGCAGCCGGGACGGCGTATATGGCTACACCTTC
>TRBJ2-5|-|TRBD2|TRBV9
CASSVGIAGQETQYF
TGTGCCAGCAGCGTAGGGATAGCGGGGCAAGAGACCCAGTACTTC
>TRBJ2-7|-|TRBD1|TRBV19
CASSPPAGTVTYEQYF
TGTGCCAGTAGTCCTCCCGCCGGGACAGTCACCTACGAGCAGTACTTC
>TRBJ2-3|-|TRBD1|TRBV6-1
CASSDRGHVDTQYF
TGTGCCAGCAGTGACAGGGGGCATGTAGATACGCAGTATTTT
>TRBJ1-1|-|TRBD1|TRBV5-5
CASSRQGANTEAFF
TGTGCCAGCAGCAGGCAGGGGGCTAACACTGAAGCTTTCTTT
>TRBJ1-5|few|-|TRBV2
CASSESGLNQPQHF
TGTGCCAGCAGTGAATCGGGACTCAACCAGCCCCAGCATTTT
>TRBJ2-7|-|-|TRBV5-4
CASSTTGRYEQYF
TGTGCCAGCAGCACGACAGGGAGGTACGAGCAGTACTTC
>TRBJ1-2|few|-|TRBV6-5
CASSYSTVSHYGYTF
TGTGCCAGCAGTTACTCGACAGTATCGCACTATGGCTACACCTTC
>TRBJ1-1|-|-|TRBV27
CASSFQSNTEAFF
TGTGCCAGCAGTTTTCAGAGCAACACTGAAGCTTTCTTT
>TRBJ2-3|once|-|TRBV3-1/TRBV3-2
CASSQQTSSGLSTQYF
TGTGCCAGCAGCCAACAAACTAGTTCTGGGCTCTCTACGCAGTATTTT
>TRBJ2-1|once|-|TRBV6-2/TRBV6-3
CASSYSRNIINEQFF
TGTGCCAGCAGTTACTCGAGGAATATTATCAATGAGCAGTTCTTC
>TRBJ2-5|-|TRBD2|TRBV4-3
CASSQAGRGAQYF
TGCGCCAGCAGCCAAGCCGGTCGGGGGGCCCAGTACTTC
>TRBJ2-3|-|-|TRBV5-1
CASSLSTKDTQYF
TGCGCCAGCAGCTTGAGTACTAAGGATACGCAGTATTTT
>TRBJ1-3|-|-|TRBV11-2
CASSQTGLSGNTIYF
TGTGCCAGCAGCCAAACAGGTCTTTCTGGAAACACCATATATTTT
>TRBJ1-6|few|TRBD1|TRBV5-5
CASSPETGYNSPLHF
TGTGCCAGCAGCCCTGAGACAGGGTATAATTCACCCCTCCACTTT
>TRBJ1-1|-|-|TRBV6-5
CASSYNGGTEAFF
TGTGCCAGCAGTTACAACGGGGGCACTGAAGCTTTCTTT